This T cell receptor (beta chain) was sequenced for a study of blood T cell repertoires in COVID-19. Overall study: Donors in the United States, Italy and Spain gave samples during acute or convalescent COVID-19. The analysed material was cDNA or gDNA that came from T cells, B-cell-depleted T cells, or PBMCs.

Original processing methods: Scientists estimated how many nucleated cells there were by amplifying reference gene primers. Only in-frame clones appear in the TCRdb table, and some are missing; sequencing was by immunoSEQ multiplex PCR. Clone size and V and J calls were adopted from that table, with D and trimming inferred from the DNA. The data contain 200,000 to 300,000 clones, 80% to 90% of them seen just once; the ten biggest clones take up 4.2%. The length of the CDR3 is 15 residues. The trim removed 3 bases at V and 3 bases at J, leaving 4 bases unmatched. Per germline, CDR1 KGHSH and CDR2 LQKENI.

The V and J genes are TRBV18 and TRBJ1-4; 7 bases are a match to TRBD1. The TCR was taken from a man aged 60 to 75 with acute or convalescent COVID-19. What was sequenced was peripheral blood. The chain's CDR3 is CASSPSGTANEKLFF. CDR3 in DNA: TGTGCCAGCTCACCCTCCGGGACAGCTAATGAAAAACTGTTTTTT.